This TCR beta chain originates from a study of blood T cell repertoires in COVID-19. For the study at large: Spain, Italy and the United States supplied samples that represented acute and convalescent COVID-19.

This CDR3 is 13 amino acids long. Trimming took off 4 bases at V and 3 bases at J, with 8 bases between the two ends. Participants spanned ages about 18 to 90 years and resided in roughly 22 US areas. Assignments of participants to cohorts depended upon their own reported clinical history. In the authors' workflow: Amplification of reference gene primers was used by the study to estimate nucleated cell counts. Method: immunoSEQ multiplex PCR; TCRdb's copy keeps in-frame clones and lacks some. From that table come the V and J calls and clone size; the DNA was used to work out D and trimming. The sample gives under 200,000 clones, approximately 82% of which show up once; roughly 5.2% is in the top ten.

This clonotype was sampled from a woman in her sixties with acute COVID-19. The sample was PBMCs or T cells enriched from blood (not recorded which). The rearrangement links TRBV12-3 or TRBV12-4 to TRBJ2-3; TRBD2 is a possible D gene (6 bases). The chain's CDR3 is CASSSAGTDTQYF. The CDR3 bases are TGTGCCAGCAGTTCGGCGGGAACAGATACGCAGTATTTT.